One and the same sample provided the 27 T cell receptor beta chains below, sequenced in a study of T cell repertoires in cytomegalovirus infection. Their recognized antigens are unknown. TCRdb ran MiXCR on the reads and lists one entry per CDR3 protein. The repertoire includes hundreds of thousands of distinct CDR3 sequences, roughly 33% of them detected once, and roughly 20% sits in the top ten. The source material was cultured PBMCs, sampled from culture after CMV antigen stimulation. The receptor source for this set is a human donor in good health (CMV status not recorded). Some clones in this sample may be carry-over from other donors' samples.

The gene calls are TRBV20-1 and TRBJ1-6, with D uncertain. Germline CDR1 and CDR2: DFQATT and SNEGSKA (reference sequence). This CDR3 has 14 residues. V lost 4 bases, J lost 9 bases, and 16 bases lay in between. The CDR3 here is CSATNPRGGSPLHF. The CDR3, as DNA: TGCAGTGCTACAAACCCACGGGGAGGTTCACCCCTCCACTTT.

The V call is TRBV11-1, the J call TRBJ2-1; 12 nucleotides line up with TRBD2. Germline V gene lookup returns CDR1 SGHAT and CDR2 FQDESV (reference sequence). V lost 2 bases to trimming and J lost 5 bases; unmatched junction nucleotides: 4. The CDR3 extends over 16 amino acids. The CDR3 region has the DNA TGTGCCAGCAGCTTATCGGGACTAGCGGGCCACAATGAGCAGTTCTTC. Encoded protein: CASSLSGLAGHNEQFF.

This clonotype occurred once. The chain has TRBV9 and TRBJ1-1; 7 positions match TRBD1. The CDR3 spans 14 residues. V was pared by 4 bases and J by 7 bases, with 10 bases of the junction left unmatched. Germline lookup yields CDR1 SGDLS and CDR2 YYNGEE. This chain's CDR3 is CASSSRGGSREAFF. The CDR3 coding sequence is TGTGCCAGCAGCTCCAGGGGGGGATCCCGTGAAGCTTTCTTT.

The V call is TRBV5-5, the J call TRBJ2-6; 7 bases are a match to TRBD2. The ends lost 2 bases at V and 0 bases at J; junction bases unmatched: 2. Per germline, CDR1 SGHKS and CDR2 YYEKEE (reference sequence). This CDR3 is built from 16 residues. The CDR3 nucleotides are TGTGCCAGCAGCTTTTCGGGGGGCTCTGGGGCCAACGTCCTGACTTTC. It specifies CASSFSGGSGANVLTF.

This chain connects TRBV4-1 to TRBJ2-7, with a weak D call TRBD1 (6 bases). The CDR3 extends over 15 amino acids. The ends were cut back, 1 base at V and 3 bases at J, with 13 bases in the middle. Germline V gives CDR1 MGHRA, CDR2 YSYEKL. CDR3: CASSQGPGVGYEQYF. Here the CDR3 DNA reads TGCGCCAGCAGCCAAGGGCCAGGGGTTGGCTACGAGCAGTACTTC.

V is TRBV12-3 or TRBV12-4 and J is TRBJ2-1, with TRBD2 as a possible D gene (6 bases). The V end was cut by 4 bases, the J end by 0 bases, with 10 bases between. The CDR3 covers 15 residues. CDR3 protein: CASSWRAGSYNEQFF. CDR3 nucleotides: TGTGCCAGCAGTTGGAGAGCGGGCTCCTACAATGAGCAGTTCTTC.

The chain employs TRBV29-1 and TRBJ2-3; TRBD2 matches 7 bases. The CDR3 sequence is 16 residues long. V was pared by 3 bases and J by 2 bases, with 11 bases of the junction left unmatched. Germline V gene sequence: CDR1 SQVTM, CDR2 ANQGSEA. The chain's CDR3 is CSVDPLGEGPTDTQYF. For the CDR3, the DNA is TGCAGCGTTGACCCTTTAGGGGAGGGACCCACAGATACGCAGTATTTT.

The chain combines TRBV19 with TRBJ2-3; no definite D call. The V end was cut by 4 bases, the J end by 0 bases, with 8 bases between. Germline V CDR1 and CDR2: LNHDA, SQIVND (reference sequence). The CDR3 covers 14 residues. CDR3 in amino acids: CASSNPTSTDTQYF. CDR3 in DNA: TGTGCCAGTAGTAATCCTACCAGCACAGATACGCAGTATTTT.

This clonotype was observed a few times. V gene TRBV12-5 combines with J gene TRBJ2-3, with 11 positions matching TRBD2. From germline, CDR1 is LGHNT and CDR2 FRNRAP. J lost 8 bases, V lost 2 bases, and 3 bases had no gene match. The CDR3 spans 14 residues. The CDR3 sequence: CASGLTSGSATQYF. Written as DNA, the CDR3 is TGTGCTAGTGGTTTGACTAGCGGGAGCGCTACGCAGTATTTT.

The rearrangement links TRBV6-2 or TRBV6-3 to TRBJ2-1; 10 bases match TRBD2. The CDR3 totals 14 residues. V shed 8 bases, J shed 6 bases, and the junction held 7 bases outside the gene matches. Germline V lookup: CDR1 MNHEY, CDR2 SVGEGT. The CDR3 is CASSLAGLLNEQFF. The CDR3 DNA is TGTGCCAGCTCACTAGCGGGACTCCTCAATGAGCAGTTCTTC.

This clonotype occurred a few times. The chain is built from TRBV19 and TRBJ2-7; D may be TRBD1 (7 bases). V lost 5 bases to trimming and J lost 1 base, with 15 bases between them. Germline V gene sequence: CDR1 LNHDA, CDR2 SQIVND (reference sequence). CDR3 length equals 15 residues. The CDR3: CASSSDRDLSYEQYF. In DNA, the CDR3 is TGTGCCAGTAGTTCCGACAGGGACTTATCCTACGAGCAGTACTTC.

This clonotype showed up just a few times. Here the CDR3 reads CASPGGFGYGYTF. The CDR3 nucleotides are TGTGCCAGCCCAGGGGGTTTTGGCTATGGCTACACCTTC. The chain combines TRBV2 with TRBJ1-2; 7 positions agree with TRBD1. The V gene's germline CDR1 is SNHLY and CDR2 FYNNEI. The CDR3 is 13 amino acids. V dropped 8 bases and J dropped 4; count of bases not matched to a gene: 7.

This clonotype has only a few counts. The chain carries TRBV25-1 and TRBJ2-1; TRBD1 aligns across 7 bases. V gave up 3 bases and J gave up 3 bases; unmatched junction bases: 2. The CDR3 extends over 14 amino acids. CDR1 MGHDK and CDR2 SYGVNS come from the germline V gene. The CDR3 loop reads CASSEGDSYNEQFF. DNA for the CDR3: TGTGCCAGCAGTGAGGGGGACAGCTACAATGAGCAGTTCTTC.

The chain joins TRBV3-1 to TRBJ2-3; 7 bases are shared with TRBD1. This CDR3 comprises 14 residues. J gave up 4 bases and V 4 bases, and 5 bases lay outside the gene matches. Germline V gene data show CDR1 as LGHDT and CDR2 as YNNKEL (reference sequence). This CDR3 reads CASSRTGTADTQYF. In nucleotides, the CDR3 is TGTGCCAGCAGCCGTACCGGGACAGCAGATACGCAGTATTTT.

This clonotype appeared a few times. The rearrangement links TRBV12-3 or TRBV12-4 to TRBJ1-2; D unresolved. V shed 5 bases and J shed 2 bases, with 3 bases lying between them. CDR3 length equals 11 residues. This chain's CDR3 is CASSTNYGYTF. The CDR3 DNA is TGTGCCAGCAGTACCAACTATGGCTACACCTTC.

This clonotype was observed a handful of times. V and J are TRBV7-9 and TRBJ1-2, with 10 bases lining up with TRBD1. The CDR3 sequence is 17 residues long. V trimming: 1 base; J trimming: 4 bases; junction bases outside the gene matches: 9. The germline gives CDR1 SEHNR, CDR2 FQNEAQ (reference sequence). CDR3 DNA sequence: TGTGCCAGCAGCTTAGAGGACAGGGGGTCATGGCGCTATGGCTACACCTTC. Protein: CASSLEDRGSWRYGYTF. The variable domain in full, with the rest retrieved from reference TRBV7-9 and TRBJ1-2, is DTGVSQNPRHKITKRGQNVTFRCDPISEHNRLYWYRQTLGQGPEFLTYFQNEAQLEKSRLLSDRFSAERPKGSFSTLEIQRTEQGDSAMYLCASSLEDRGSWRYGYTFGSGTRLTVV.

The chain uses TRBV10-3 and TRBJ2-6; D is unclear. V lost 5 bases to trimming and J lost 2 bases, with 4 bases between them. Looked up from germline, CDR1 is ENHRY and CDR2 is SYGVKD. This CDR3 is built from 13 residues. CDR3 sequence: CAISQTGANVLTF. For the CDR3, the DNA is TGTGCCATCAGTCAGACTGGGGCCAACGTCCTGACTTTC.

The chain recombines TRBV20-1 with TRBJ1-5, with D tentatively TRBD1 (5 bases). The V and J ends lost 5 bases and 2 bases respectively, with 13 bases between them. Germline CDR1 and CDR2: DFQATT and SNEGSKA (reference sequence). This CDR3 spans 14 amino acids. The CDR3 protein is CSAWDVRGNQPQHF. As DNA, the CDR3 is TGCAGTGCTTGGGACGTCCGGGGCAATCAGCCCCAGCATTTT.

The sample holds many counts of this clonotype. The chain carries TRBV7-2 and TRBJ2-3; tentative D call: TRBD2 (6 bases). Deletions cut 5 bases from V and 4 bases from J, with 13 bases between. Germline-derived CDR1 and CDR2 are SGHTA and FQGNSA. CDR3 length: 14 amino acids. For the CDR3, the DNA is TGTGCCAGCAGCCACCAGCTAGCGTCAGATACGCAGTATTTT. Protein product: CASSHQLASDTQYF.

The chain combines TRBV28 with TRBJ1-4, with D unresolved. This CDR3 has 14 residues. Trimming pared 4 bases from V and 7 bases from J, leaving 13 bases between. Per germline, CDR1 MDHEN and CDR2 SYDVKM. CDR3 residues: CASSSGTEPEKLFF. In nucleotides, the CDR3 is TGTGCCAGCAGTTCAGGAACGGAACCTGAAAAACTGTTTTTT.

This clonotype was found a few times. The chain carries TRBV7-2 and TRBJ2-3, with a weak D call TRBD1 (5 bases). The CDR3 extends over 16 amino acids. With 5 bases removed from V and 3 bases from J, the gap between germline ends came to 18 bases. The germline gives CDR1 SGHTA, CDR2 FQGNSA. CDR3 sequence (DNA): TGTGCCAGCAGCCCCTCCGGGCCAGGGTTTACAGATACGCAGTATTTT. It codes for CASSPSGPGFTDTQYF.

This clonotype was observed a handful of times. The chain recombines TRBV6-2 or TRBV6-3 with TRBJ2-7; D is undetermined. The CDR3 covers 12 residues. Deletions cut 4 bases from V and 6 bases from J, with 10 bases between. CDR1 and CDR2 (germline): MNHEY, SVGEGT. CDR3 sequence reads: CASSSRVSEQYF. For the CDR3, the DNA is TGTGCCAGCAGTTCTAGGGTATCCGAGCAGTACTTC.

This clonotype was picked up a small number of times. The chain employs TRBV6-6 and TRBJ2-3; possible D gene TRBD1, 5 bases. The CDR3 extends over 13 amino acids. CDR1 MNHNY and CDR2 SVGAGI come from the germline V gene (reference sequence). Deletions cut 2 bases from V and 3 bases from J, with 6 bases between. CDR3 amino acids: CASSYQGTDTQYF. The CDR3, as DNA: TGTGCCAGCAGTTACCAGGGTACAGATACGCAGTATTTT.

The chain joins TRBV18 to TRBJ2-6, with a weak D call TRBD2 (6 bases). The germline CDR1 and CDR2 sequences are KGHSH and LQKENI. The CDR3 runs 18 residues. The germline V and J ends were trimmed by 0 bases and 0 bases, with 12 bases remaining between them. Here the CDR3 reads CASSPPGLLSSGANVLTF. The CDR3 coding sequence is TGTGCCAGCTCACCACCGGGACTTTTGAGCTCTGGGGCCAACGTCCTGACTTTC.

The chain carries TRBV7-6 and TRBJ1-2; a possible D gene is TRBD1 (6 bases). CDR1 is SGHVS and CDR2 is FNYEAQ in the germline V gene. Between the trimmed V and J ends, which lost 0 bases and 13 bases, there was a span of 12 bases. The CDR3 consists of 12 residues. CDR3 amino acids: CASSLASQGPTF. As DNA, the CDR3 is TGTGCCAGCAGCTTAGCCTCACAGGGCCCCACCTTC.

The chain couples TRBV7-8 to TRBJ2-7; TRBD2 matches 8 bases. The germline V gene encodes CDR1 SGHVS and CDR2 FQNEAQ. V shed 4 bases, J shed 3 bases, and the junction held 5 bases outside the gene matches. The CDR3 totals 14 residues. This CDR3 reads CASSYQTSGYEQYF. CDR3 nucleotides: TGTGCCAGCAGCTACCAAACTAGCGGCTACGAGCAGTACTTC.

This CDR3 is CASIGGNSNQPQHF. In nucleotides, the CDR3 is TGTGCCAGCATCGGGGGCAATAGCAATCAGCCCCAGCATTTT. The gene calls are TRBV12-3 or TRBV12-4 and TRBJ1-5, with TRBD1 as a possible D gene (6 bases). The CDR3 spans 14 residues. Trimming took 7 bases from V and 0 from J, leaving 10 bases between them.